The 2 T cell receptor beta chains given below trace back to one sample, sequenced in a study of blood T cell repertoires in COVID-19. Data came from immunoSEQ multiplex PCR; TCRdb stores just in-frame clones and leaves some out. The data contain roughly 40,000 clones, about 86% of them singletons. Sequencing used peripheral blood. These receptors all stem from a human donor with acute or convalescent COVID-19. The donor label of this sample is uncertain.

The chain couples TRBV7-6 to TRBJ2-7; 8 positions match TRBD1. CDR1 is SGHVS and CDR2 is FNYEAQ in the germline V gene. J lost 0 bases, V lost 7 bases, and 11 bases had no gene match. The CDR3 has 16 residues. The DNA for the CDR3 is TGTGCCAGCACCCCGAGGACAGGGCAAAGCTCCTACGAGCAGTACTTC. The encoded protein is CASTPRTGQSSYEQYF. Full variable domain (missing parts from reference TRBV7-6 and TRBJ2-7): GAGVSQSPRYKVTKRGQDVALRCDPISGHVSLYWYRQALGQGPEFLTYFNYEAQQDKSGLPNDRFSAERPEGSISTLTIQRTEQRDSAMYRCASTPRTGQSSYEQYFGPGTRLTVT.

The chain is built from TRBV5-1 and TRBJ1-6, with D maybe TRBD1 (6 bases). The germline V gene has CDR1 SGHRS and CDR2 YFSETQ. Trimming cost V 0 bases and J 0 bases, with 10 bases left between them. The CDR3 is made up of 17 amino acids. DNA of the CDR3: TGCGCCAGCAGCTTGGGGCAGGGGAGCTCCTATAATTCACCCCTCCACTTT. Amino acid sequence: CASSLGQGSSYNSPLHF. Filled out from reference TRBV5-1 and TRBJ1-6, the complete variable domain reads KAGVTQTPRYLIKTRGQQVTLSCSPISGHRSVSWYQQTPGQGLQFLFEYFSETQRNKGNFPGRFSGRQFSNSRSEMNVSTLELGDSALYLCASSLGQGSSYNSPLHFGNGTRLTVT.